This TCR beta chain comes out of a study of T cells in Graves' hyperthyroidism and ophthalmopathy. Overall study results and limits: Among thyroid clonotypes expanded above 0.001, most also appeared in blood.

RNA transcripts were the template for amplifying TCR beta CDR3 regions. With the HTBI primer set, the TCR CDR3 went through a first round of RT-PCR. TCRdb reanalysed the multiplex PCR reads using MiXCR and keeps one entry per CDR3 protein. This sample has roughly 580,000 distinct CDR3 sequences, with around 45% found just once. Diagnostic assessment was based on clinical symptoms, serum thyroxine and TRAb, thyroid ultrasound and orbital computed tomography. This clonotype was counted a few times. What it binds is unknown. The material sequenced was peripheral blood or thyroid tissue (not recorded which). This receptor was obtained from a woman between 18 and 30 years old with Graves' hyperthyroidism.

The CDR3 is CSASDEGGKRSPLHF. CDR3 DNA sequence: TGCAGTGCTAGTGACGAGGGAGGGAAGCGCTCACCCCTCCACTTT. The J gene is TRBJ1-6, the V gene TRBV20-1; D not resolved. The V end lost 3 bases, the J end lost 10 bases, and 19 bases lay between the germline ends. The CDR3 length is 15 residues. Germline CDR1 and CDR2: DFQATT and SNEGSKA (reference sequence).